This entry is about one TCR beta chain. The antigen remains unidentified. The V and J ends lost 8 bases and 6 bases respectively, with 14 bases between them. Per germline, CDR1 SGHRS and CDR2 YFSETQ. The CDR3 contains 13 residues. The repertoire was sequenced with immunoSEQ multiplex PCR; TCRdb's copy has only in-frame clones and lacks some. The sample contains approximately 99,000 clones, around 85% of which appear only once. The sample originates from a study of cytomegalovirus exposure and HLA in healthy donors. The study, taken as a whole, reports: Reports showed the classifier diagnosing cytomegalovirus status with high specificity and sensitivity. 164 TCR beta chains were listed as cytomegalovirus-associated. In vitro, three CMV-associated chains proved specific for CMV antigens.

The chain is built from TRBV5-1 and TRBJ1-4; no firm D call. Sequenced input: PBMCs. The source of this sequence is a woman aged 18 to 35 in good health and CMV-seronegative. CDR3 residues: CARVDNSDEKLFF. CDR3 nucleotides: TGCGCCAGGGTAGACAACTCAGATGAAAAACTGTTTTTT.